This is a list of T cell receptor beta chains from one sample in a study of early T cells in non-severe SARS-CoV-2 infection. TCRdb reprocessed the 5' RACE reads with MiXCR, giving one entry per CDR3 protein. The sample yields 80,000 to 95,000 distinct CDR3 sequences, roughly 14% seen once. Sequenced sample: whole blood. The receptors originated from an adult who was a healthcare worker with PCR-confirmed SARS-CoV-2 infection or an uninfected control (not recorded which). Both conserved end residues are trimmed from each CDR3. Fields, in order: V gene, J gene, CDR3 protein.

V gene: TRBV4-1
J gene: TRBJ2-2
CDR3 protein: ASSQETGKGTGELF

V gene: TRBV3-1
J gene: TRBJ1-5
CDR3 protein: ASSQRGGNQPQH

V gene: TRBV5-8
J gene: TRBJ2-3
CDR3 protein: ASSGGGGQRTDTQY

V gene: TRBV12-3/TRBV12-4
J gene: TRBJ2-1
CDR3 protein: ASSPSGGVYNEQF

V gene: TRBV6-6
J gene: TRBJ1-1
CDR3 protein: ASNGQTGTGAGEEAF

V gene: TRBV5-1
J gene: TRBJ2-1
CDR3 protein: ASSSRLAGGPSNEQF

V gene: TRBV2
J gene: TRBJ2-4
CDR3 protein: ASSVNIQY

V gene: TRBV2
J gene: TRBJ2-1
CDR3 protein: ASTRGQRYNEQF

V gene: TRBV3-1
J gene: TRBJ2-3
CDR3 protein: ASSQGGTWSDTQY

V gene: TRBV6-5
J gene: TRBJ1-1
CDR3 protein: ASSSRGDGTEAF

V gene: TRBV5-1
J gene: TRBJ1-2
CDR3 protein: ASSPRQGGGLANYGYT

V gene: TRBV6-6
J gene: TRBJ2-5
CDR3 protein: ASSKGLLDEY

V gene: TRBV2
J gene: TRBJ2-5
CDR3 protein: ASTGIGAVGTQY

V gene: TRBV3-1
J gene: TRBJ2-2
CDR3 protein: ASTYSRGQRGGGELF

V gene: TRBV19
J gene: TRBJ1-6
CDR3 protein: ASSSSGVGNSPLH

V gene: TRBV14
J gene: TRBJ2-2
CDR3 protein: ASSQNLRKYTGELF

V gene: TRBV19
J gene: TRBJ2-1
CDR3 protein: ASSMTSGGSEQF

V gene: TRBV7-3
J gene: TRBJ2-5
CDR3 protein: ASSFGRQETQY

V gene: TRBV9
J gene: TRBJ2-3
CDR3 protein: ASSNGRINTDTQY

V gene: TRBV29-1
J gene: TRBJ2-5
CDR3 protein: SVALGTAPQTQY

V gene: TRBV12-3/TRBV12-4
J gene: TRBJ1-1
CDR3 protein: ASSLDAGRGEAF

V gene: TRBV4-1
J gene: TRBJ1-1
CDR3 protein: ASSQDRGSRTSNTEAF

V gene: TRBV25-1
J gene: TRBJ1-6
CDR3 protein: ASSGAGGRLH

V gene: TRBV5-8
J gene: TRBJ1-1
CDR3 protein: ASSLWGSTEAF

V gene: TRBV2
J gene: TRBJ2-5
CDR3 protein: ASREGLAGNKETQY

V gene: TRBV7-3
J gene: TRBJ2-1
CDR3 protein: ASSLGLAYDNEQF

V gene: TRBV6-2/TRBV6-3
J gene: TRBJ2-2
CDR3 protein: ASSYLGRAHVGTGELF

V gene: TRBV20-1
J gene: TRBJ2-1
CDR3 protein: SADSGLLSNEQF

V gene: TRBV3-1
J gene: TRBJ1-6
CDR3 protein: ASSQDHRDSPLH

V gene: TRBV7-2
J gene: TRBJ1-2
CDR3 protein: ASNKPTNRGGYT

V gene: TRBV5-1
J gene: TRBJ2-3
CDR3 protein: ASLRGGVSGDTQY

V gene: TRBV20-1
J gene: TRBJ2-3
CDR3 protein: SARETSGGVRDTQY